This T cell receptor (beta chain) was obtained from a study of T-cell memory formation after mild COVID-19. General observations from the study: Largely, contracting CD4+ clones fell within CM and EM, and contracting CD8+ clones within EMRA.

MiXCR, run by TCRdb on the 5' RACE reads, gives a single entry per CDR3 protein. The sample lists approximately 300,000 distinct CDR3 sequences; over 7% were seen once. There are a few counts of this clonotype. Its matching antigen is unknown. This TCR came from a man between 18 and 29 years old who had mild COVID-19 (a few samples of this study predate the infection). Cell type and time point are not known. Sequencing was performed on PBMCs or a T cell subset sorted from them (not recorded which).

In DNA, the CDR3 is TGTGCCAGCAGTTACAGAGGGGAGGAGGAAAAACTGTTTTTT. It translates to CASSYRGEEEKLFF. V usage is TRBV6-6 and J usage is TRBJ1-4; tentatively, D is TRBD1 (5 bases). Trimming shortened V by 2 bases and J by 8 bases, and 12 bases separated the two germline ends. The CDR3 contains 14 residues. Germline V gene lookup returns CDR1 MNHNY and CDR2 SVGAGI (reference sequence).